Here is one T cell receptor (beta chain) with its context. The specificity of this receptor is unknown. No per-base quality is available; no much larger clone lies one base away. Genomic DNA was isolated from the sorted cells so that the TCRbeta CDR3 region could be sequenced. The immunoSEQ Assay was used for sequencing of TCRbeta CDR3 regions. In TCRdb, the immuneACCESS table is reduced to in-frame sequences with V and J assigned. These tables do not hold every clone; where another copy was compared, an unresolved V gene accounts for under half, and the others remain unexplained. This sample comprises approximately 63,000 clones, 75% to 90% of them detected only once. Of the sample, around 6% is held by the ten largest clones. The data derive from a study of OX40 agonist ivuxolimab in advanced cancers. Some background on the complete study: The costimulatory receptor OX40 (CD134) was targeted by ivuxolimab, a fully human IgG2 agonistic monoclonal antibody. The paper describes the monotherapy dose-escalation part (N ≈ 52 patients) of the phase I trial of ivuxolimab. Prior anti-PD-1, anti-PD-L1 or anti-CTLA-4 therapy was permitted, and 30% to 45% of dose-escalation patients had received checkpoint inhibitors. The dose-escalation cohort was about 83% male with a mean age of 60 years, ranging from roughly 23 to 79. Intravenous ivuxolimab was administered to patients every 2 weeks at six dose levels: 0.01, 0.1, 0.3, 1.5, 3 and 10 mg/kg. Peripheral TCRbeta sequencing was intended to test whether TCR sequence diversity was altered and clonal T-cell expansion was caused by ivuxolimab. Partial responses occurred in three dose-escalation patients, of whom one had hepatocellular carcinoma and two had cutaneous melanoma. Of the approximately 50 dose-escalation patients, hepatocellular carcinoma was present in roughly 19, melanoma in some 15, renal cell carcinoma in 9 and head and neck cancer in 9.

Here is what the overall study found, with its caveats: After ivuxolimab, more expanded clones were found on average in CD8+ T cells than in CD4+ T cells. At doses of 0.1 to 3.0 mg/kg, clonal expansion of both CD4+ and CD8+ T cells in blood was seen between baseline and week 6. Partial responders in the 0.1-3.0 mg/kg groups had among the lowest normalized peripheral clonal expansion, especially among CD8+ T cells. The antigen specificity of the clonally expanded peripheral T cells was not determined. Low levels of normalized T-cell clonal expansion were also seen in some nonresponding patients.

The trial excluded patients who had a history of autoimmune disease or were on systemic immunosuppression. Peripheral blood for TCR sequencing was drawn from every dose cohort at baseline, at cycle 4 day 1 and at cycle 7 day 1. The samples were taken from a phase I, first-in-human, multicenter, open-label dose-escalation trial of ivuxolimab. The trial enrolled adults with locally advanced or metastatic head and neck squamous cell, hepatocellular, melanoma or renal cell carcinoma. Before TCR sequencing, CD4+ and CD8+ T cells were separately sorted from peripheral blood. The TCR was taken from an adult with an advanced solid tumor such as melanoma, head and neck, liver or kidney cancer. Specimen: CD4+ or CD8+ T cells sorted from blood, collected in a trial of the OX40 agonist ivuxolimab.

The CDR3 protein: CASSVEAPIGSGTSYNEQFF. The DNA sequence reads TGTGCCAGCAGCGTAGAGGCCCCCATTGGTAGCGGGACCTCCTACAATGAGCAGTTCTTC. In this chain, TRBV9 is recombined with TRBJ2-1; TRBD2 agrees with 8 junctional bases. Ends trimmed: V by 0 bases, J by 0 bases; bases unmatched to a gene: 14. The CDR3 runs 20 residues from the cysteine to the phenylalanine. Just the 60-base CDR3 DNA is kept, in frame starting at base 1. Reading the germline V gene gives CDR1 SGDLS and CDR2 YYNGEE.